Listed below are T cell receptor beta chains from one sample, sequenced in a study of T cells expressing NK-cell markers. From the 5' RACE reads, TCRdb lists one entry per CDR3 protein and no DNA. This sample's clone table lists some 450,000 distinct CDR3 sequences. Sequencing was performed on blood T cells: a sorted CD56 or NKG2C T cell subset, CD4+ or CD8+ T cells, or bulk PBMC T cells (not recorded which). The origin of the receptors is a woman aged 18-69 years in good health. CDR3s include the opening cysteine and the closing phenylalanine or tryptophan.

cdr3_aa: CATGRDRVGTDTQYF; cdr3_length: 15; v_call: TRBV27; j_call: TRBJ2-3
cdr3_aa: CASSPMGQVGEQYF; cdr3_length: 14; v_call: TRBV7-8; j_call: TRBJ2-7
cdr3_aa: CSASGAGKRDEQFF; cdr3_length: 14; v_call: TRBV20-1; j_call: TRBJ2-1
cdr3_aa: CASSQDDYEQYF; cdr3_length: 12; v_call: TRBV18; j_call: TRBJ2-7
cdr3_aa: CASSQENRADTQYF; cdr3_length: 14; v_call: TRBV4-3; j_call: TRBJ2-3
cdr3_aa: CASSEFTGTDEKLFF; cdr3_length: 15; v_call: TRBV4-3; j_call: TRBJ1-4
cdr3_aa: CASSVILAGGPGSYNEQFF; cdr3_length: 19; v_call: TRBV13; j_call: TRBJ2-1
cdr3_aa: CSAYARPTDTQYF; cdr3_length: 13; v_call: TRBV20-1; j_call: TRBJ2-3
cdr3_aa: CASSLDIQVSYGYTF; cdr3_length: 15; v_call: TRBV5-5; j_call: TRBJ1-2
cdr3_aa: CASSQTWTNLNTEAFF; cdr3_length: 16; v_call: TRBV18; j_call: TRBJ1-1
cdr3_aa: CASSVEGTGDIYGYTF; cdr3_length: 16; v_call: TRBV11-2; j_call: TRBJ1-2
cdr3_aa: CASSLVPYEQYF; cdr3_length: 12; v_call: TRBV7-2; j_call: TRBJ2-7
cdr3_aa: CAISGGGKTQYF; cdr3_length: 12; v_call: TRBV10-3; j_call: TRBJ2-5
cdr3_aa: CASSTRSETQYF; cdr3_length: 12; v_call: TRBV6-5; j_call: TRBJ2-5
cdr3_aa: CASSWGGVNTEAFF; cdr3_length: 14; v_call: TRBV11-2; j_call: TRBJ1-1
cdr3_aa: CSAQLGQGRTEAFF; cdr3_length: 14; v_call: TRBV20-1; j_call: TRBJ1-1
cdr3_aa: CASSPGHPGGEKLFF; cdr3_length: 15; v_call: TRBV12-3/TRBV12-4; j_call: TRBJ1-4
cdr3_aa: CASSLGTGGLQSYEQYF; cdr3_length: 17; v_call: TRBV11-2; j_call: TRBJ2-7
cdr3_aa: CASSVTGINTGELFF; cdr3_length: 15; v_call: TRBV19; j_call: TRBJ2-2
cdr3_aa: CSATMRNISYTF; cdr3_length: 12; v_call: TRBV20-1; j_call: TRBJ1-2
cdr3_aa: CASTPDLGANVLTF; cdr3_length: 14; v_call: TRBV12-3/TRBV12-4; j_call: TRBJ2-6
cdr3_aa: CASSHDGTYEQYF; cdr3_length: 13; v_call: TRBV7-2; j_call: TRBJ2-7
cdr3_aa: CASSLWPLAGGIQETQYF; cdr3_length: 18; v_call: TRBV28; j_call: TRBJ2-5
cdr3_aa: CASSPAPPNEKLFF; cdr3_length: 14; v_call: TRBV7-2; j_call: TRBJ1-4
cdr3_aa: CASSTRGYGYTF; cdr3_length: 12; v_call: TRBV25-1; j_call: TRBJ1-2
cdr3_aa: CASSSPGLAGVYEQFF; cdr3_length: 16; v_call: TRBV27; j_call: TRBJ2-1
cdr3_aa: CASSSAKPYGYTF; cdr3_length: 13; v_call: TRBV28; j_call: TRBJ1-2
cdr3_aa: CASSNGTGTRDFPNTGELFF; cdr3_length: 20; v_call: TRBV21-1; j_call: TRBJ2-2
cdr3_aa: CASSQRRDSYTGELFF; cdr3_length: 16; v_call: TRBV4-3; j_call: TRBJ2-2
cdr3_aa: CSAGDRAVEQYF; cdr3_length: 12; v_call: TRBV20-1; j_call: TRBJ2-7
cdr3_aa: CATSDDPGTGGTEQYF; cdr3_length: 16; v_call: TRBV24-1; j_call: TRBJ2-7